Following are 15 T cell receptor beta chains from one sample sequenced in a study of CD8 T cells in ankylosing spondylitis. Using its own MiXCR run on the 5' RACE reads, TCRdb lists one record per CDR3 protein. The repertoire holds fewer than 25,000 distinct CDR3 sequences, with under 15% as singletons. The sample comprised blood. The source of these receptors is a male donor with ankylosing spondylitis or in good health (not recorded which).

This clonotype was observed many times. V gene TRBV29-1 combines with J gene TRBJ2-3; possible D gene TRBD1, 6 bases. CDR3 length: 11 residues. CDR1 and CDR2 (germline): SQVTM, ANQGSEA. Trimming pared 4 bases from V and 7 bases from J, leaving 9 bases between. CDR3: CSVGQGNTQYF. In DNA, the CDR3 is TGCAGCGTTGGTCAGGGGAATACGCAGTATTTT.

This clonotype was picked up a small number of times. The chain is built from TRBV24-1 and TRBJ2-5; 7 bases fit TRBD1. The CDR3 runs 12 residues. V lost 9 bases, J lost 5 bases, and 5 bases stayed unmatched. Germline CDR1 is KGHDR and CDR2 is SFDVKD. The CDR3 nucleotides are TGTGCCACCCGGGACAGTCGGGAGACCCAGTACTTC. Translating gives CATRDSRETQYF.

This chain joins TRBV6-1 and TRBJ2-7; TRBD2 aligns across 12 bases. Trimming took 6 bases from V and 4 from J; bases not matched to a gene: 4. CDR1 and CDR2 (germline): MNHNS, SASEGT. The CDR3 length is 14 residues. The DNA of the CDR3 is TGTGCCAGCAGGACTAGCGGGAGAAGGTACGAGCAGTACTTC. Translated: CASRTSGRRYEQYF.

The sample holds many counts of this clonotype. This chain uses TRBV10-3 with TRBJ1-5; D possibly corresponds to TRBD1 (6 bases). The CDR3 contains 16 residues. Per germline, CDR1 ENHRY and CDR2 SYGVKD. The V end lost 2 bases, the J end lost 0 bases, and 11 bases lay between the germline ends. The chain's CDR3 is CAISETGPYSNQPQHF. The CDR3 DNA sequence: TGTGCCATCAGTGAGACAGGGCCGTATAGCAATCAGCCCCAGCATTTT.

The sample holds many counts of this clonotype. The J gene is TRBJ2-2, the V gene TRBV12-3 or TRBV12-4; TRBD2 might be the D (5 bases). This CDR3 region has 15 residues. Trimming removed 3 bases from V and 0 bases from J, with 8 bases in between. CDR3 residues: CASSFGGANTGELFF. CDR3 bases: TGTGCCAGCAGTTTTGGAGGAGCGAACACCGGGGAGCTGTTTTTT.

This clonotype has ten or more counts. The chain joins TRBV15 to TRBJ2-1; 7 bases align to TRBD2. Germline trimming cut 0 bases from V and 9 bases from J; bases unmatched to any gene: 8. CDR3 size: 15 residues. CDR1 is LNHNV, CDR2 YYDKDF, per germline (reference sequence). Here the CDR3 reads CATSREAGAAGEQFF. DNA of the CDR3: TGTGCCACCAGCAGAGAGGCGGGAGCGGCTGGTGAGCAGTTCTTC.

This clonotype was seen repeatedly, ten times or more. The V gene is TRBV20-1, the J gene TRBJ2-3, with 13 bases aligning to TRBD2. Trimming took 7 bases from V and 2 from J; bases not matched to a gene: 21. Germline V gene lookup returns CDR1 DFQATT and CDR2 SNEGSKA (reference sequence). The CDR3 contains 20 residues. The CDR3 here is CSVTSSTSGGPTKTTDTQYF. For the CDR3, the DNA is TGCAGTGTCACATCGTCGACTAGCGGGGGGCCAACGAAGACCACAGATACGCAGTATTTT.

This clonotype was recorded at least ten times. V and J are TRBV5-1 and TRBJ2-7; unclear D gene. CDR3 size: 14 residues. The germline V gene encodes CDR1 SGHRS and CDR2 YFSETQ. V was clipped by 0 bases and J by 4 bases, with 11 bases between them. CDR3 residues: CASSLEASLYEQYF. Here the CDR3 DNA reads TGCGCCAGCAGCTTGGAAGCTAGTCTTTACGAGCAGTACTTC.

This clonotype is labeled medium-sized. In DNA form, the CDR3 reads TGTGCCAGCAGTCCCCCCGGGGAGCTGTTTTTT. Residues: CASSPPGELFF. The chain employs TRBV6-6 and TRBJ2-2; D call uncertain. Germline CDR1 MNHNY, CDR2 SVGAGI (reference sequence). The CDR3 length is 11 residues. V dropped 5 bases and J dropped 6 bases, with 4 bases sitting between them.

The chain employs TRBV5-1 and TRBJ1-2; weak D call: TRBD1 (6 bases). The length of the CDR3 is 14 residues. In germline, CDR1 is SGHRS, CDR2 YFSETQ. With 0 bases removed from V and 4 bases from J, the gap between germline ends came to 10 bases. This chain's CDR3 is CASSLEGGPYGYTF. CDR3 in DNA: TGCGCCAGCAGCTTGGAAGGGGGTCCCTATGGCTACACCTTC.

This clonotype was recorded a few times. This chain's CDR3 is CSVVHSLNTEAFF. CDR3 nucleotide sequence: TGCAGCGTTGTCCACAGCTTGAACACTGAAGCTTTCTTT. This rearrangement joins TRBV29-1 to TRBJ1-1; D gene uncertain. Trimming removed 4 bases from V and 0 bases from J, with 9 bases in between. The CDR3 has 13 residues. The V gene's germline CDR1 is SQVTM and CDR2 ANQGSEA.

This clonotype was found a few times. V is TRBV6-6 and J is TRBJ2-2; D remains unclear. The CDR3 sequence is 13 residues long. V lost 7 bases and J 7 bases, leaving 13 bases between the germline ends. Germline values: CDR1 MNHNY, CDR2 SVGAGI (reference sequence). The CDR3, as DNA: TGTGCCAGCACCGGTCCTGGGTTCGGGGAGCTGTTTTTT. Encoded protein: CASTGPGFGELFF.

The rearrangement links TRBV29-1 to TRBJ2-5; D is perhaps TRBD2 (6 bases). V gave up 7 bases and J gave up 2 bases, with 11 bases separating them. The germline gives CDR1 SQVTM, CDR2 ANQGSEA. CDR3 length: 12 residues. CDR3 region: CSGRDLQETQYF. The CDR3, as DNA: TGCAGCGGTAGGGACTTACAAGAGACCCAGTACTTC.

J is TRBJ2-3 and V is TRBV15; D unclear. The length of the CDR3 is 16 residues. Germline assignment: CDR1 LNHNV and CDR2 YYDKDF (reference sequence). V gave up 0 bases and J gave up 5 bases, with 15 bases separating them. The CDR3 nucleotides read TGTGCCACCAGCAGAGATCCCCAGCTTTCATTAGATACGCAGTATTTT. Translating gives CATSRDPQLSLDTQYF.

Only a few counts were recorded for this clonotype. The CDR3 here is CASSQDLGSGPNTGELFF. The CDR3 region has the DNA TGTGCCAGCAGCCAAGATCTTGGTTCAGGGCCCAACACCGGGGAGCTGTTTTTT. This sequence joins TRBV3-1 and TRBJ2-2; weak D call: TRBD1 (5 bases). V shed 0 bases and J shed 2 bases, with 16 bases lying between them. This CDR3 has 18 amino acids. The germline V gene has CDR1 LGHDT and CDR2 YNNKEL (reference sequence).